This T cell receptor (beta chain) was retrieved from a study of molecular identifiers for immune sequencing clone quantification. Preparation of naive CD8 libraries involved about 19,000 to 1,100,000 sorted cells and 10%, 30% or 50% RNA. Sorting defined naive CD8 T cells as CD8+CD4-CCR7+CD45RA+. The V gene lost 2 bases and the J gene lost 14 bases, with 14 bases spanning the gap. The CDR3 runs to 12 residues. Germline V gene sequence: CDR1 SGHDT, CDR2 YYEEEE. This clonotype was seen ten or more times. Its target is not known. Findings and limits, study-wide: Amid fewer than 1.3 million naive cells, spiked Jurkat TCR RNA from one cell was reportedly still detectable. Same-barcode identical TCR molecules could make highly expanded clones look smaller than they are.

TCRdb fed the PCR reads into MiXCR, producing one record per CDR3 protein. The sample lists just under 650,000 distinct CDR3 sequences; just under 20% were seen once. Specimen: naive CD8+ T cells from blood, with Jurkat cell RNA spiked in. Documented subset: FACS-sorted CD8+CD4-CCR7+CD45RA+ naive T cells. The chain links TRBV5-6 to TRBJ2-4; D gene ambiguous. This clonotype was sampled from a human donor in good health. Some libraries in this study had Jurkat cell RNA spiked in. The CDR3 loop reads CASSFSQTAEYF. CDR3 sequence (DNA): TGTGCCAGCAGCTTTTCACAAACAGCTGAGTACTTC.